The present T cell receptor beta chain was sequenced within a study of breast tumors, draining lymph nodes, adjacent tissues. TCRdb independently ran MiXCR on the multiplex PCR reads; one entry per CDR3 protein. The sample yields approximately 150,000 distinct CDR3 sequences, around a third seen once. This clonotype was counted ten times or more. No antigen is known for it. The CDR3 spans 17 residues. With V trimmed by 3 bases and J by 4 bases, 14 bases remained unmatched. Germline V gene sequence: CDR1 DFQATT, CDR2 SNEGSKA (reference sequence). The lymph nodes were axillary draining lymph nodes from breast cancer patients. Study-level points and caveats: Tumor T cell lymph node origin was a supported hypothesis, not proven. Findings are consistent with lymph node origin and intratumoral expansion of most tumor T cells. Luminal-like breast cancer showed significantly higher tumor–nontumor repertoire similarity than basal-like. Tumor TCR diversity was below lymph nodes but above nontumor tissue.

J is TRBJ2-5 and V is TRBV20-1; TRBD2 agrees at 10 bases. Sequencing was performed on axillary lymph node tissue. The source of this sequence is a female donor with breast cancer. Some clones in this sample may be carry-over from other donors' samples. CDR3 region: CSASLASGSSLGETQYF. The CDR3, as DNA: TGCAGTGCTAGCCTGGCTAGCGGGAGTTCATTGGGAGAGACCCAGTACTTC.